Presented here are 9 T cell receptor beta chains from one specimen sequenced in a study of shared clonotypes between healthy human individuals. Produced via immunoSEQ multiplex PCR; TCRdb's table is partial and in-frame only. The sample holds some 800,000 clones, about 92% seen once. The naive CD8 fraction comprised CD45RO-negative cells positively selected for CCR7 and excluded terminally differentiated effector memory CD45RA+ cells. What was sequenced was naive CD8+ T cells sorted from blood. The receptors come from a young man in good health.

This clone has a single count. The rearrangement links TRBV19 to TRBJ2-1; 13 bases map to TRBD2. The CDR3 runs to 15 residues. Germline V gives CDR1 LNHDA, CDR2 SQIVND (reference sequence). With 4 bases clipped from V and 8 bases from J, the junction kept 5 bases outside the gene matches. The CDR3 DNA reads as TGTGCCAGTAGTACTGGACTAGCGGGAGCGGATGAGCAGTTCTTC. This translates into CASSTGLAGADEQFF.

The chain couples TRBV19 to TRBJ2-2; possibly TRBD1 for D (6 bases). This CDR3 contains 16 residues. The germline V and J ends were trimmed by 4 bases and 5 bases, with 17 bases remaining between them. Germline lookup yields CDR1 LNHDA and CDR2 SQIVND (reference sequence). The CDR3 coding sequence is TGTGCCAGTAGTACGGACTGGACCCAGGGGACCGGGGAGCTGTTTTTT. Amino acids: CASSTDWTQGTGELFF.

The chain joins TRBV28 to TRBJ2-7; D possibly corresponds to TRBD2 (5 bases). Germline loops: CDR1 MDHEN, CDR2 SYDVKM. V lost 4 bases to trimming and J lost 2 bases, with 12 bases between them. This CDR3 spans 14 amino acids. The CDR3: CASSSTRRTYEQYF. The CDR3 region has the DNA TGTGCCAGCAGTTCAACAAGGAGGACCTACGAGCAGTACTTC.

V gene TRBV4-3 combines with J gene TRBJ2-7; D might be TRBD2 (5 bases). The CDR3 has 13 amino acids. In germline, CDR1 is LGHNA, CDR2 YSLEER. The V end was cut by 0 bases, the J end by 7 bases, with 10 bases between. For the CDR3, the DNA is TGCGCCAGCAGCCAAGATCTAGCAAGGGAGCAGTACTTC. Translating it yields CASSQDLAREQYF.

The chain combines TRBV7-9 with TRBJ2-1; TRBD1 is a possible D gene (6 bases). Trimming cost V 5 bases and J 6 bases, with 14 bases left between them. There are 14 residues in the CDR3. Germline CDR1 reads SEHNR; CDR2 reads FQNEAQ (reference sequence). CDR3: CASSRRDNTNEQFF. CDR3 sequence (DNA): TGTGCCAGCAGCCGACGGGACAATACCAATGAGCAGTTCTTC. Complete variable domain (other parts from reference TRBV7-9 and TRBJ2-1): DTGVSQNPRHKITKRGQNVTFRCDPISEHNRLYWYRQTLGQGPEFLTYFQNEAQLEKSRLLSDRFSAERPKGSFSTLEIQRTEQGDSAMYLCASSRRDNTNEQFFGPGTRLTVL.

The J gene is TRBJ1-1, the V gene TRBV25-1; D not certain. The germline CDR1 and CDR2 sequences are MGHDK and SYGVNS. The CDR3 has 15 amino acids. The V gene lost 1 base and the J gene lost 4 bases, with 13 bases spanning the gap. The CDR3: CASSELLDGPTEAFF. As DNA, the CDR3 is TGTGCCAGCAGTGAATTATTGGACGGGCCCACTGAAGCTTTCTTT.

V gene TRBV10-3 combines with J gene TRBJ2-1; TRBD2 matches 11 bases. Germline V gives CDR1 ENHRY, CDR2 SYGVKD. The CDR3 totals 16 residues. V was clipped by 0 bases and J by 10 bases; unmatched bases: 8. The CDR3 coding sequence is TGTGCCATCAGTGAGTCCAGGCTAGCGGGAGGTGGGGAGCAGTTCTTC. Protein product: CAISESRLAGGGEQFF.

As to this clone: This sample also contains other DNA sequences that code for the same CDR3. V gene TRBV7-2 combines with J gene TRBJ2-7; D call uncertain. CDR1 is SGHTA, CDR2 FQGNSA, per germline. The CDR3 loop spans 14 amino acids. Trimming took 1 base from V and 2 from J, leaving 9 bases between them. CDR3 in DNA: TGTGCCAGCAGCTTAGGGCTGGGGACCTACGAGCAGTACTTC. This encodes CASSLGLGTYEQYF.

This chain connects TRBV25-1 to TRBJ2-2; no reliable D call. The CDR3 consists of 15 residues. The germline V and J ends were trimmed by 7 bases and 7 bases, with 19 bases remaining between them. Germline lookup yields CDR1 MGHDK and CDR2 SYGVNS. CDR3 region: CASKGSGYKSGELFF. DNA for the CDR3: TGTGCCAGCAAGGGTTCCGGTTATAAGAGCGGGGAGCTGTTTTTT.